This TCR beta chain was captured in a study of cytomegalovirus exposure and HLA in healthy donors. Study results and limitations: Whilst most TCR sequences proved rare, a subset of public TCRs occurred across many donors. Excluded: some indistinguishable V segments such as TRBV6-2 and TRBV6-3. Later analysis suggested most CMV-associated TCR beta chains were HLA-restricted.

Details on this clone: Its antigen remains unidentified.

Both 60 Vbeta primers and 13 Jbeta primers went into the PCR. The table came from immunoSEQ multiplex PCR; TCRdb's copy has only in-frame clones and leaves some out. The sample shows 100,000 or so clones, around three quarters of them seen only once. CDR1 is MNHEY and CDR2 is SMNVEV in the germline V gene (reference sequence). The J segment lost 8 bases and the V segment lost 8 bases, leaving 6 bases of the junction unmatched. The CDR3 spans 12 residues. The rearrangement uses TRBV27 and TRBJ2-1, with 7 positions matching TRBD2. This sequence originates from a female donor in good health and CMV-seropositive. Source material: PBMCs. The CDR3 region has the DNA TGTGCCAGCGGGAGGGCCAGGTATGAGCAGTTCTTC. It specifies CASGRARYEQFF.